The 16 T cell receptor beta chains reported below all come from one sample, sequenced in a study of T cells after yellow fever vaccination. TCRdb called the 5' RACE reads again in MiXCR, with one record for every CDR3 protein. Altogether about 630,000 distinct CDR3 sequences are present, around an eighth being singletons, with the ten largest covering 14% to 15%. The input for sequencing was PBMCs, taken on the day of the yellow fever booster vaccination. These receptors all stem from a man aged 25-45 years who received the YFV17D yellow fever vaccine.

This clonotype appeared a few times. The J gene is TRBJ2-2, the V gene TRBV5-1, with D perhaps TRBD2 (5 bases). The germline CDR1 and CDR2 sequences are SGHRS and YFSETQ. Trimming took 6 bases from V and 1 from J, leaving 13 bases between them. The CDR3 is 15 residues long. CDR3 sequence (DNA): TGCGCCAGCACCCTGGGAGATAGGAACACCGGGGAGCTGTTTTTT. It encodes CASTLGDRNTGELFF.

This clonotype was counted between two and nine times. This rearrangement joins TRBV27 to TRBJ2-7; D uncertain. V dropped 7 bases and J dropped 8 bases, with 12 bases sitting between them. The CDR3 totals 11 residues. Germline V gives CDR1 MNHEY, CDR2 SMNVEV (reference sequence). CDR3: CASNRPPKQYF. In DNA form, the CDR3 reads TGTGCCAGCAATCGTCCGCCCAAGCAGTACTTC.

This clonotype has a handful of counts. The rearrangement joins TRBV4-3 to TRBJ2-3; 9 bases are shared with TRBD2. V lost 3 bases and J lost 9; bases outside the gene matches: 7. Germline assignment: CDR1 LGHNA and CDR2 YSLEER. The CDR3 length is 14 residues. The CDR3: CASSHKQGLATQYF. The CDR3 DNA reads TGCGCCAGCAGCCACAAACAGGGACTAGCAACGCAGTATTTT.

V usage is TRBV30 and J usage is TRBJ2-7; D is unresolved. The CDR3 totals 12 residues. Germline assignment: CDR1 GTSNPN and CDR2 SVGIG (reference sequence). V lost 2 bases and J 1 base, leaving 6 bases between the germline ends. In nucleotides, the CDR3 is TGTGCCTGGAGTACCGATTCCTACGAGCAGTACTTC. It specifies CAWSTDSYEQYF.

The V gene is TRBV29-1, the J gene TRBJ1-2; the D gene is possibly TRBD1 (6 bases). Trimming took 7 bases from V and 7 from J, leaving 16 bases between them. The CDR3 totals 12 residues. Germline-derived CDR1 and CDR2 are SQVTM and ANQGSEA. DNA for the CDR3: TGCAGCGGGGACGACAGGCCAGGTGGCTACACCTTC. Residues: CSGDDRPGGYTF.

The chain joins TRBV28 to TRBJ2-3; 10 bases map to TRBD2. There are 14 residues in the CDR3. V dropped 10 bases and J dropped 2; count of bases not matched to a gene: 6. Germline V gives CDR1 MDHEN, CDR2 SYDVKM. Here the CDR3 reads CAIELAGNTDTQYF. DNA for the CDR3: TGTGCCATCGAACTAGCGGGGAACACAGATACGCAGTATTTT.

This clonotype was observed at least ten times. This chain connects TRBV5-5 to TRBJ2-7; 9 bases are shared with TRBD2. V was pared by 0 bases and J by 0 bases, with 7 bases of the junction left unmatched. From germline, CDR1 is SGHKS and CDR2 YYEKEE (reference sequence). The length of the CDR3 is 17 residues. The CDR3 DNA sequence: TGTGCCAGCAGCTTGGTGACTAGCGGATCGAGCTCCTACGAGCAGTACTTC. This sequence encodes CASSLVTSGSSSYEQYF.

J is TRBJ2-1 and V is TRBV20-1; D gene ambiguous. Trimming stripped 0 bases from V and 0 bases from J, with 9 bases between. Looked up from germline, CDR1 is DFQATT and CDR2 is SNEGSKA (reference sequence). The CDR3 has 15 residues. Written as DNA, the CDR3 is TGCAGTGCTAGAGACCCGGCGAGCTCCTACAATGAGCAGTTCTTC. Protein sequence: CSARDPASSYNEQFF.

The DNA of the CDR3 is TGCAGTGCTCCGATGGGCGGGCCCCAAGAGACCCAGTACTTC. Residues: CSAPMGGPQETQYF. V is TRBV20-1 and J is TRBJ2-5; D is possibly TRBD2 (5 bases). V lost 5 bases, J lost 1 base, and 14 bases lay in between. CDR3 size: 14 residues. Germline V gene sequence: CDR1 DFQATT, CDR2 SNEGSKA (reference sequence).

This clonotype came up a few times. V and J are TRBV14 and TRBJ1-2; D remains ambiguous. The CDR3 runs 19 residues. V lost 0 bases to trimming and J lost 6 bases, with 26 bases between them. Germline V CDR1 and CDR2: SGHDN, FVKESK. The CDR3 sequence: CASSQDFTPSTLTMNGYTF. For the CDR3, the DNA is TGTGCCAGCAGCCAAGATTTCACACCGTCGACGTTAACTATGAATGGCTACACCTTC.

This clonotype was counted many times. V is TRBV29-1 and J is TRBJ2-7; 11 bases agree with TRBD2. Germline values: CDR1 SQVTM, CDR2 ANQGSEA. CDR3 length equals 15 residues. V shed 6 bases and J 2 bases; nucleotides not matched to a gene: 9. CDR3 sequence reads: CSVKSSGRGTYEQYF. The CDR3 DNA is TGCAGCGTGAAGAGTAGCGGGAGGGGAACCTACGAGCAGTACTTC.

There are a few counts of this clonotype. The rearrangement joins TRBV4-2 to TRBJ2-5; D is unresolved. Per germline, CDR1 LGHNA and CDR2 YNFKEQ. The CDR3 totals 15 residues. V was clipped by 0 bases and J by 1 base, with 9 bases between them. CDR3 in amino acids: CASSQDFGSQETQYF. The DNA of the CDR3 is TGTGCCAGCAGCCAAGATTTTGGTTCCCAAGAGACCCAGTACTTC.

This clonotype was counted many times. The chain carries TRBV9 and TRBJ2-1, with a weak D call TRBD2 (6 bases). Trimming stripped 3 bases from V and 6 bases from J, with 13 bases between. Germline assignment: CDR1 SGDLS and CDR2 YYNGEE. This CDR3 region has 14 residues. DNA for the CDR3: TGTGCCAGCAGCGCTCCCGGGACTTTCAATGAGCAGTTCTTC. Encoded protein: CASSAPGTFNEQFF.

The chain links TRBV5-1 to TRBJ2-5; maybe TRBD2 (5 bases). The CDR3 extends over 17 amino acids. CDR1 is SGHRS and CDR2 is YFSETQ in the germline V gene. Between the trimmed V and J ends, which lost 0 bases and 5 bases, there was a span of 20 bases. The CDR3 DNA reads TGCGCCAGCAGCTTGGGTACGGGGAGAACCGATTTGGAGACCCAGTACTTC. Translated, it gives CASSLGTGRTDLETQYF.

In this sample, this clonotype turned up a few times. V is TRBV9 and J is TRBJ2-1, with D possibly TRBD2 on 6 matching bases. Trimming shortened V by 0 bases and J by 8 bases, and 6 bases separated the two germline ends. The CDR3 has 12 residues. Germline CDR1 reads SGDLS; CDR2 reads YYNGEE. CDR3 sequence (DNA): TGTGCCAGCAGCGTAGAGCGGGATGAGCAGTTCTTC. Translation gives CASSVERDEQFF.

This rearrangement joins TRBV20-1 to TRBJ2-5; D ambiguous. V lost 6 bases and J lost 0, with 8 bases in between. Germline V gives CDR1 DFQATT, CDR2 SNEGSKA (reference sequence). The length of the CDR3 is 12 residues. CDR3 in amino acids: CSAIENQETQYF. CDR3 bases: TGCAGTGCCATCGAGAACCAAGAGACCCAGTACTTC.